This record concerns one T cell receptor (beta chain) sequence. Antigen unknown. These data originate in a study of Graves' ophthalmopathy and Graves' hyperthyroidism. Study-wide points: Using 13 signatures, a model distinguished ophthalmopathy from stable hyperthyroidism, reaching around 86% sensitivity and roughly 80% specificity. The model's prediction of ophthalmopathy progression had about 70% sensitivity and 72% to 80% specificity.

This CDR3 contains 12 residues. CDR1 and CDR2 (germline): MDHEN, SYDVKM. The V gene lost 10 bases and the J gene lost 3 bases, with 12 bases spanning the gap. The authors amplified TCR beta CDR3 regions from RNA transcripts. The first-round RT-PCR employed HTBI primers together with the Qiagen OneStep RT-PCR kit. A multiplex PCR was then performed as the second round. TCRdb re-called the multiplex PCR reads with MiXCR, one entry per CDR3 protein. The sample records about 620,000 distinct CDR3 sequences, about a fifth being singletons. The chain combines TRBV28 with TRBJ2-5; D not certain. Sequencing input: peripheral blood. The receptor's source is a woman between 18 and 29 years old with stable Graves' hyperthyroidism. Some clones in this sample may be carry-over from other donors' samples. CDR3: CATTEPKETQYF. In DNA form, the CDR3 reads TGTGCCACAACCGAACCTAAAGAGACCCAGTACTTC.